This T cell receptor beta chain came from a study of vaccination and CD4 T cells after COVID-19 (dated by TCRdb to 2021 to 2024). About the study as a whole: Every convalescent patient had a positive nasal swab PCR test for SARS-CoV-2, with mild disease in roughly 10 patients and severe disease in one. Six males and four females were included in the convalescent cohort, with two Hispanic individuals, seven Caucasians, two Asians and one multiracial person represented. Participants got two doses of the Pfizer-BioNTech BNT162b2 vaccine (n=8) or two doses of the Moderna mRNA-1273 vaccine (n=2). Post-COVID blood samples were collected from convalescent patients a median of roughly 100 days after diagnosis, with a range of about 30 to 161 days. Post-vaccine blood samples were obtained a median of around 74 days after the second vaccine dose, with a range of about 12 to 241 days. Culture stimuli were overlapping spike peptide pools from SARS-CoV-2 and from the common cold coronaviruses HCoV-NL63, HCoV-OC43 and HCoV-229E. Control cultures received a CEFX viral epitope pool as the positive control, an HIV-1 Nef peptide pool as the negative control, or no peptide. In ten to eleven COVID-19 convalescent patients and a few infection-naive healthy vaccine recipients, the spike-specific CD4+ TCR repertoire before mRNA vaccination was compared with the repertoire after mRNA vaccination. What the research found in general, with its limitations: In convalescent patients, a median roughly 85% of post-vaccine SARS-CoV-2-reactive clones were detected only after vaccination, suggesting vaccine-specific priming. The number of convalescent patients in the study was relatively small, and the study did not examine early timepoints following natural infection. An increase in the median number of SARS-CoV-2-reactive clonotypes from 20 to 25 after infection to a few dozen after vaccination was observed, but the change was not found to be significant. Of the vaccine-specific clones in convalescent patients, 304 of 307, or nearly all, reacted only to SARS-CoV-2 spike and did not cross-react with common cold coronaviruses.

Counted from cysteine to phenylalanine, this CDR3 has 13 amino acids. The CDR3 DNA has 39 bases and is translated from base 1. Here V drops 10 bases and J drops 7 bases, and the junction holds 10 bases not matched to any gene. According to the study, the label for this sample's treatment or condition signals: roughly ten-day PBMC culture with coronavirus spike peptide pools or control peptides (ViraFEST assay). The study used the ViraFEST assay, which expanded antigen-specific T cells with peptide pools and then identified expanded clonotypes by TCR sequencing. The convalescent patients' positive SARS-CoV-2 PCR tests fell between March and December 2020, which was before the Alpha, Beta and Delta variants emerged in the United States. Each well held 2 million or so PBMCs cultured in IMDM containing about 5% human AB serum and approximately 9.8 IU/ml IL-2, with 10 ug/ml peptide pools added. Half of the culture medium was replaced with fresh IL-2-containing medium on days 3 and 7. CD4+ T cells were isolated after around ten days of culture through negative selection using the EasySep CD4+ T cell isolation kit. Ficoll-Paque Plus gradient centrifugation was used to isolate PBMCs from whole blood, and the isolated PBMCs were then either used fresh or cryopreserved at -140C. In general, triplicate wells were set up for every culture condition.

The method behind the library was PCR. At the Johns Hopkins FTIC core, DNA from the cultured CD4+ T cells underwent TCR sequencing with the Oncomine TCR Beta short-read assay. The QIAamp micro DNA kit was used to extract genomic DNA from the cultured CD4+ T cells. Oncomine TCR Beta libraries from cultured CD4+ T cells were pooled with unique dual indexes and sequenced on an Illumina iSeq 100. On the study's bioinformatics: Non-productive sequences were removed, and CDR3s not starting with C, not ending with F or W, or shorter than 7 amino acids were discarded. The MANAFEST web application identified antigen-specific clonotypes by comparing peptide-stimulated wells against reference wells and other culture wells. Positive clones required FDR below 0.05, an odds ratio above 5, and productive frequency above 0.1% in at least two of three replicate wells. A clonotype counted as cross-reactive if it showed significant expansion both in the SARS-CoV-2 spike wells and in at least one common cold coronavirus spike condition. CDR3 homology was assessed with Levenshtein distances (stringdist) and unrooted phylogenetic trees (ape) in R version 3.6.1. TCRdb cleaned the public reads at Q25 with fastp, built clones with MiXCR and kept in-frame beta chains. Rows merge per CDR3 protein into single entries with the most common DNA and genes. TCRdb's processing, not the study's, gives the V and J calls here. The sample includes 15,000 or so distinct CDR3 sequences, with approximately 50% observed a single time. The top ten clones comprise roughly 17% of the sample.

Remarks on this clonotype: Its cognate antigen has yet to be identified. Base quality data are lacking; no much larger clone is found one base away.

Recombination joined TRBV5-3 with TRBJ1-5; 8 bases in the junction line up with TRBD1. TRBV5-3 is flagged as an ORF with uncertain function. The receptor's source is a human donor who had recovered from COVID-19. The source material was CD4+ T cells from blood, cultured in vitro. The DNA reads as follows: TGTGCCCGAAAAAGACAGGGGAGGCAGCCCCAGCATTTT. Its translation is CARKRQGRQPQHF.